Each of the 20 T cell receptor beta chains below was sequenced from the same sample in a study of blood T cell repertoires in COVID-19. Using immunoSEQ multiplex PCR, the repertoire was profiled, and TCRdb retains in-frame clones only, with some absent. The sample records over 250,000 clones, approximately 90% being singletons. Sequenced input: PBMCs or T cells enriched from blood (not recorded which). Every receptor here comes from a woman between 45 and 60 years old who had recovered from COVID-19.

The table lists this clone with a count of one. The V call is TRBV6-2 or TRBV6-3, the J call TRBJ2-3; 11 positions agree with TRBD1. Germline V CDR1 and CDR2: MNHEY, SVGEGT. The CDR3 has 16 amino acids. Trimming took 6 bases from V and 4 from J; bases not matched to a gene: 9. The CDR3 bases are TGTGCCAGCAGCACCCCCGGACAGGGGGCTTCAGATACGCAGTATTTT. Amino acid sequence: CASSTPGQGASDTQYF.

V gene TRBV7-6 combines with J gene TRBJ2-1; 9 nucleotides line up with TRBD1. The length of the CDR3 is 16 residues. Trimming took 4 bases from V and 7 from J; bases not matched to a gene: 11. Germline CDR1 is SGHVS and CDR2 is FNYEAQ. In DNA, the CDR3 is TGTGCCAGCAGCTCCACAGCGAGGACAGGGGATAATGAGCAGTTCTTC. Amino acid sequence: CASSSTARTGDNEQFF.

The V call is TRBV28, the J call TRBJ1-4; D may be TRBD1 (5 bases). The CDR3 is 16 amino acids. V dropped 5 bases and J dropped 8 bases, with 21 bases sitting between them. Per germline, CDR1 MDHEN and CDR2 SYDVKM. The CDR3 sequence: CASSRPAGRFGEKLFF. In nucleotides, the CDR3 is TGTGCCAGCAGTAGGCCGGCAGGGAGGTTTGGCGAAAAACTGTTTTTT.

The chain uses TRBV6-5 and TRBJ1-2, with 8 bases that match TRBD1. Losses at the gene ends were 4 bases for V and 4 bases for J; bases not matched to a gene: 5. Looked up from germline, CDR1 is MNHEY and CDR2 is SVGAGI. This CDR3 is built from 14 residues. CDR3: CASSSDRAAYGYTF. The CDR3 coding sequence is TGTGCCAGCAGTTCGGACAGGGCCGCCTATGGCTACACCTTC.

Notes on this clone: Other nucleotide sequences in the sample specify the same CDR3. The chain combines TRBV7-3 with TRBJ1-1; TRBD1 is a possible D gene (5 bases). Germline assignment: CDR1 SGHTA and CDR2 FQGTGA. Deletions cut 4 bases from V and 1 base from J, with 7 bases between. This CDR3 region has 13 residues. DNA for the CDR3: TGTGCCAGCAGCTCGCAGGGGAACACTGAAGCTTTCTTT. It encodes CASSSQGNTEAFF.

V is TRBV5-4 and J is TRBJ1-1, with D unclear. Per the germline V gene, CDR1 is SGHNT and CDR2 is YYREEE (reference sequence). CDR3 length: 16 amino acids. V shed 4 bases and J shed 1 base, with 17 bases lying between them. The CDR3 region has the DNA TGTGCCAGCAGCCCCCTGACCTCCGGAGAGAACACTGAAGCTTTCTTT. Protein: CASSPLTSGENTEAFF.

CDR3 in DNA: TGTGCCCTCGGCGGACAGGGGGCTCCCGGCTACACCTTC. Its translation: CALGGQGAPGYTF. V usage is TRBV28 and J usage is TRBJ1-2, with 11 bases aligning to TRBD1. Trimming cost V 11 bases and J 8 bases; bases outside gene matches: 10. The CDR3 totals 13 residues. The V gene's germline CDR1 is MDHEN and CDR2 SYDVKM.

The chain carries TRBV28 and TRBJ1-6; D is perhaps TRBD1 (5 bases). The V gene's germline CDR1 is MDHEN and CDR2 SYDVKM. This CDR3 is 13 amino acids long. V lost 6 bases, J lost 13 bases, and 16 bases lay in between. CDR3 sequence reads: CASRPGLVTPLHF. CDR3 sequence (DNA): TGTGCCAGCAGACCGGGACTGGTTACGCCCCTCCACTTT.

V is TRBV6-1 and J is TRBJ2-1, with no clear D. Germline V CDR1 and CDR2: MNHNS, SASEGT. The V end was cut by 3 bases, the J end by 0 bases, with 6 bases between. This CDR3 is built from 14 residues. DNA of the CDR3: TGTGCCAGCAGTGAGAGAAGCTCCTACAATGAGCAGTTCTTC. It yields the protein CASSERSSYNEQFF.

J is TRBJ1-6 and V is TRBV30, with TRBD1 matching over 8 bases. The CDR3 covers 14 residues. CDR1 is GTSNPN and CDR2 is SVGIG in the germline V gene (reference sequence). V gave up 2 bases and J gave up 9 bases; unmatched junction bases: 6. CDR3 coding DNA: TGTGCCTGGAGTTTTGGACAGGGCGGTTCACCCCTCCACTTT. Its protein is CAWSFGQGGSPLHF.

This clone was counted only a few times. This specimen includes other DNA sequences encoding the same CDR3. The J gene is TRBJ2-7, the V gene TRBV5-1, with TRBD2 identical over 9 bases. Germline trimming cut 0 bases from V and 4 bases from J; bases unmatched to any gene: 5. The CDR3 spans 15 residues. Germline CDR1 is SGHRS and CDR2 is YFSETQ. CDR3 sequence: CASSLDAGGPYEQYF. The CDR3 DNA is TGCGCCAGCAGCTTGGACGCGGGAGGGCCTTACGAGCAGTACTTC.

This clone was detected only once. The chain combines TRBV4-3 with TRBJ2-1; 12 bases are a match to TRBD2. The CDR3 contains 17 residues. Germline V CDR1 and CDR2: LGHNA, YSLEER. The junction had 8 bases not matched to a gene; V was cut back by 3 bases and J by 5 bases. CDR3 sequence reads: CASSHRLAGVIDNEQFF. Written as DNA, the CDR3 is TGCGCCAGCAGCCACCGACTAGCGGGAGTCATCGACAATGAGCAGTTCTTC.

The CDR3 sequence: CASRDRGRVDTEAFF. The CDR3 DNA reads as TGTGCCAGCCGGGACAGGGGGCGCGTAGACACTGAAGCTTTCTTT. The chain has TRBV19 and TRBJ1-1; 12 bases fit TRBD1. The germline V gene encodes CDR1 LNHDA and CDR2 SQIVND (reference sequence). V dropped 9 bases and J dropped 3; count of bases not matched to a gene: 8. CDR3 size: 15 residues.

V usage is TRBV5-1 and J usage is TRBJ1-5; D is undetermined. Looked up from germline, CDR1 is SGHRS and CDR2 is YFSETQ. Trimming pared 4 bases from V and 0 bases from J, leaving 5 bases between. This CDR3 has 13 amino acids. The CDR3 sequence: CASSPDSNQPQHF. The CDR3 coding sequence is TGCGCCAGCAGCCCAGATAGCAATCAGCCCCAGCATTTT.

As DNA, the CDR3 is TGTGCCAGCAGCCCCCATACAGTGACTGAAGCTTTCTTT. Translating gives CASSPHTVTEAFF. This sequence joins TRBV28 and TRBJ1-1, with unresolved D. Germline assignment: CDR1 MDHEN and CDR2 SYDVKM. V was pared by 6 bases and J by 5 bases, with 13 bases between. CDR3 length: 13 amino acids.

The V gene is TRBV9, the J gene TRBJ2-1, with D maybe TRBD2 (6 bases). CDR1 is SGDLS and CDR2 is YYNGEE in the germline V gene. Trimming removed 4 bases at V and 10 bases at J, with 21 bases between. This CDR3 comprises 15 residues. As DNA, the CDR3 is TGTGCCAGCAGCCCCCGGACTAACGGTTACGACGAGCAGTTCTTC. It encodes CASSPRTNGYDEQFF.

The chain links TRBV4-3 to TRBJ2-6, with TRBD1 identical over 8 bases. With V trimmed by 4 bases and J by 0 bases, 11 bases remained unmatched. CDR1 is LGHNA and CDR2 is YSLEER in the germline V gene. The CDR3 spans 19 residues. The CDR3 protein is CASSPWGTGSYSGANVLTF. DNA for the CDR3: TGCGCCAGCAGCCCCTGGGGGACAGGTTCCTACTCTGGGGCCAACGTCCTGACTTTC.

This sequence joins TRBV24-1 and TRBJ2-1; TRBD2 agrees at 11 bases. Germline V gene lookup returns CDR1 KGHDR and CDR2 SFDVKD. J lost 0 bases, V lost 0 bases, and 0 bases had no gene match. The CDR3 has 17 amino acids. Written as DNA, the CDR3 is TGTGCCACCAGTGATTTGACTAGCGGGAGCTCCTACAATGAGCAGTTCTTC. This translates into CATSDLTSGSSYNEQFF.

The chain couples TRBV2 to TRBJ2-1, with TRBD2 matching 10 bases. Germline values: CDR1 SNHLY, CDR2 FYNNEI. This CDR3 has 15 residues. V trimming: 8 bases; J trimming: 3 bases; junction bases outside the gene matches: 7. The CDR3 region is CASLEREGNYNEQFF. DNA for the CDR3: TGTGCCAGCCTGGAGCGGGAGGGAAACTACAATGAGCAGTTCTTC.

The chain is built from TRBV6-5 and TRBJ1-1, with TRBD1 identical over 7 bases. CDR1 and CDR2 (germline): MNHEY, SVGAGI. This CDR3 is 15 amino acids long. V shed 7 bases and J 0 bases; nucleotides not matched to a gene: 8. CDR3 sequence: CASTLGQAMNTEAFF. The CDR3 nucleotides read TGTGCCAGCACGTTAGGACAGGCGATGAACACTGAAGCTTTCTTT.